This T cell receptor beta chain is drawn from a study of beta chain features in type 1 diabetes. The CDR3 is made up of 16 amino acids. J gave up 7 bases and V 0 bases, and 6 bases lay outside the gene matches. Germline V gives CDR1 SGDLS, CDR2 YYNGEE. Sequenced material consisted of expressed TCRB transcripts (all of the isolated RNA was reverse transcribed). TCRdb keeps only in-frame clones here, not all; method: immunoSEQ multiplex PCR. The sample records under 500,000 clones, 30% being singletons. This receptor was taken from a man younger than 35 in good health. The chain carries TRBV9 and TRBJ2-1, with 11 nucleotides matching TRBD2. Specimen: naive CD4+ T cells from blood. The CDR3: CASSVVGSGRANEQFF. DNA for the CDR3: TGTGCCAGCAGCGTAGTAGGTAGCGGGAGGGCGAATGAGCAGTTCTTC.